What follows are 16 T cell receptor beta chains derived from one specimen sequenced in a study of cytomegalovirus exposure and HLA in healthy donors. Sequencing used immunoSEQ multiplex PCR; TCRdb keeps in-frame clones, though not all of them. The sample includes some 130,000 clones, 70% to 85% of them seen just once. The sample was PBMCs. These receptors all come from a man younger than 45 in good health and CMV-seropositive.

The chain is built from TRBV27 and TRBJ1-1; D remains ambiguous. Germline values: CDR1 MNHEY, CDR2 SMNVEV (reference sequence). With 4 bases removed from V and 8 bases from J, the gap between germline ends came to 14 bases. This CDR3 has 13 amino acids. CDR3 bases: TGTGCCAGCAGTTCCCCCCCTCACTCCGAAGCTTTCTTT. Its translation is CASSSPPHSEAFF.

The CDR3 loop is CAWSVRGETQYF. In DNA form, the CDR3 reads TGTGCCTGGAGTGTTCGGGGGGAGACCCAGTACTTC. The chain has TRBV30 and TRBJ2-5; a weak D match, TRBD2 (6 bases). The germline V gene has CDR1 GTSNPN and CDR2 SVGIG (reference sequence). The CDR3 loop spans 12 amino acids. V was shortened by 0 bases and J by 5 bases, with 7 bases between the two germline ends.

The chain carries TRBV11-1 and TRBJ2-7, with 8 bases fitting TRBD1. This CDR3 contains 15 residues. V was clipped by 1 base and J by 3 bases; unmatched bases: 5. Germline V gene data show CDR1 as SGHAT and CDR2 as FQDESV (reference sequence). The CDR3 DNA sequence: TGTGCCAGCAGCTTAGAGGGGACAGGTCACTACGAGCAGTACTTC. Protein: CASSLEGTGHYEQYF.

The V gene is TRBV9, the J gene TRBJ2-3; TRBD2 agrees at 8 bases. V trimming: 2 bases; J trimming: 1 base; junction bases outside the gene matches: 6. CDR1 SGDLS and CDR2 YYNGEE come from the germline V gene. The CDR3 length is 16 residues. CDR3 DNA: TGTGCCAGCAGCGTTGGCAGCGGGGGAGGCACAGATACGCAGTATTTT. Translating it yields CASSVGSGGGTDTQYF.

The chain couples TRBV19 to TRBJ2-5; 10 nucleotides align to TRBD1. The CDR3 totals 15 residues. Germline CDR1 and CDR2: LNHDA and SQIVND (reference sequence). With V trimmed by 7 bases and J by 4 bases, 9 bases remained unmatched. CDR3 sequence reads: CASTPGQGKRETQYF. The CDR3 nucleotides are TGTGCCAGTACCCCGGGACAGGGGAAACGAGAGACCCAGTACTTC.

The rearrangement uses TRBV6-1 and TRBJ1-2; D gene uncertain. Trimming left V 2 bases short and J 3 bases short, with 4 bases between. This CDR3 region has 12 residues. Germline CDR1 and CDR2: MNHNS and SASEGT. Written as DNA, the CDR3 is TGTGCCAGCAGTGAATGGCACTATGGCTACACCTTC. Encoded protein: CASSEWHYGYTF.

This sequence joins TRBV4-2 and TRBJ2-5; TRBD1 agrees at 8 bases. Germline CDR1 LGHNA, CDR2 YNFKEQ. Germline trimming cut 0 bases from V and 5 bases from J; bases unmatched to any gene: 14. The CDR3 runs 18 residues. The CDR3 here is CASSQEGSGQGARETQYF. For the CDR3, the DNA is TGTGCCAGCAGCCAAGAGGGGTCGGGGCAGGGGGCGCGTGAGACCCAGTACTTC.

The chain uses TRBV9 and TRBJ1-1, with D perhaps matching TRBD1 (5 bases). Germline CDR1 is SGDLS and CDR2 is YYNGEE. The CDR3 contains 14 residues. The V end lost 0 bases, the J end lost 2 bases, and 8 bases lay between the germline ends. CDR3 protein: CASSVVGQNTEAFF. The CDR3 DNA reads as TGTGCCAGCAGCGTAGTGGGGCAAAACACTGAAGCTTTCTTT.

The V and J genes are TRBV4-1 and TRBJ2-1, with D hard to call. Trimming removed 3 bases at V and 0 bases at J, with 9 bases between. The CDR3 runs 15 residues. Per the germline V gene, CDR1 is MGHRA and CDR2 is YSYEKL. CDR3 amino acids: CASSHSLSSYNEQFF. The DNA for the CDR3 is TGCGCCAGCAGCCACTCTCTTAGCTCCTACAATGAGCAGTTCTTC.

The chain links TRBV5-1 to TRBJ2-1; the D is unclear. Germline loops: CDR1 SGHRS, CDR2 YFSETQ. Between the trimmed V and J ends, which lost 0 bases and 10 bases, there was a span of 5 bases. The CDR3 covers 11 residues. CDR3 DNA: TGCGCCAGCAGCTTGGCTATGGAGCAGTTCTTC. It codes for CASSLAMEQFF.

The V gene is TRBV30, the J gene TRBJ2-1; TRBD2 matches at 12 bases. Germline V lookup: CDR1 GTSNPN, CDR2 SVGIG (reference sequence). V gave up 0 bases and J gave up 6 bases; unmatched junction bases: 3. The length of the CDR3 is 15 residues. In DNA, the CDR3 is TGTGCCTGGAGTGTAGAACTAGCGGGGGGCAATGAGCAGTTCTTC. It yields the protein CAWSVELAGGNEQFF.

V gene TRBV5-1 combines with J gene TRBJ2-2, with TRBD2 matching 7 bases. The CDR3 contains 20 residues. V dropped 4 bases and J dropped 0; count of bases not matched to a gene: 18. Germline V gives CDR1 SGHRS, CDR2 YFSETQ. The CDR3 bases are TGCGCCAGCAGCGCCCGGGACGCGGGAGTGGGTCTCCCGAACACCGGGGAGCTGTTTTTT. Protein: CASSARDAGVGLPNTGELFF.

This chain uses TRBV6-1 with TRBJ2-7; TRBD1 agrees at 8 bases. The V gene's germline CDR1 is MNHNS and CDR2 SASEGT. V gave up 3 bases and J gave up 1 base; unmatched junction bases: 8. The CDR3 covers 16 residues. This CDR3 is CASSDASQGASYEQYF. The CDR3 nucleotides read TGTGCCAGCAGTGACGCCTCCCAGGGGGCGTCCTACGAGCAGTACTTC.

The rearrangement links TRBV9 to TRBJ2-5; 9 bases line up with TRBD1. Unmatched junction bases numbered 4, after V lost 3 bases and J lost 4 bases. The CDR3 runs to 14 residues. From germline, CDR1 is SGDLS and CDR2 YYNGEE. CDR3 region: CASSAQGAAETQYF. The DNA for the CDR3 is TGTGCCAGCAGCGCACAGGGGGCCGCAGAGACCCAGTACTTC.

The chain is built from TRBV7-7 and TRBJ2-3; 7 nucleotides agree with TRBD2. The CDR3 sequence is 15 residues long. The germline CDR1 and CDR2 sequences are SSHAT and FNYEAQ (reference sequence). V shed 1 base, J shed 1 base, and the junction held 2 bases outside the gene matches. The CDR3 DNA sequence: TGTGCCAGCAGCTTAGTCACTAGCGGCACAGATACGCAGTATTTT. The encoded protein is CASSLVTSGTDTQYF.

The chain is built from TRBV2 and TRBJ2-7; 7 bases line up with TRBD1. V lost 3 bases and J lost 4; bases outside the gene matches: 3. Germline CDR1 reads SNHLY; CDR2 reads FYNNEI. CDR3 length equals 13 residues. For the CDR3, the DNA is TGTGCCAGCAGTGAGGGACAGAAATACGAGCAGTACTTC. This encodes CASSEGQKYEQYF.